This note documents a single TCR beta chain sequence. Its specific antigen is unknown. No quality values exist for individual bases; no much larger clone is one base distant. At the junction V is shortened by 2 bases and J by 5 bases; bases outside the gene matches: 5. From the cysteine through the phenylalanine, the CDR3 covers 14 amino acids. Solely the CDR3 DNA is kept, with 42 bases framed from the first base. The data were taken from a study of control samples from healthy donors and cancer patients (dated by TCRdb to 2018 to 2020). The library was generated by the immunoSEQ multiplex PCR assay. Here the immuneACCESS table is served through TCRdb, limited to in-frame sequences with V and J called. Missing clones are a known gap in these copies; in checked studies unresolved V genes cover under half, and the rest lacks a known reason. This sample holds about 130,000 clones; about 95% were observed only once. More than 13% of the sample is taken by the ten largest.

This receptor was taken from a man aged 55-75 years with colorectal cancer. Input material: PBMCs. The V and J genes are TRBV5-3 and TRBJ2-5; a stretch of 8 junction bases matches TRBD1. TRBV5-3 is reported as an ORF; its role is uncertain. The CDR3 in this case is CARSFPTGGETQYF. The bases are TGTGCCAGAAGCTTTCCTACAGGGGGGGAGACCCAGTACTTC.